A single sample gave rise to the 9 T cell receptor beta chains below, sequenced in a study of T cell repertoires in cytomegalovirus infection. A single record per CDR3 protein comes from TCRdb applying MiXCR to the reads. The profile shows approximately 500,000 distinct CDR3 sequences, about a quarter of them singletons. Sequencing used PBMCs. The receptors were gathered from a human donor in good health (CMV status not recorded). Some clones in this sample may be carry-over from other donors' samples.

This chain connects TRBV6-2 or TRBV6-3 to TRBJ2-1; D is unresolved. The length of the CDR3 is 18 residues. V dropped 0 bases and J dropped 0 bases, with 15 bases sitting between them. Germline loops: CDR1 MNHEY, CDR2 SVGEGT. The CDR3 coding sequence is TGTGCCAGCAGTTACTCGTATGCCGACCTTAGCTCCTACAATGAGCAGTTCTTC. Translated: CASSYSYADLSSYNEQFF.

This chain links TRBV11-2 with TRBJ2-7; 8 bases match TRBD1. Germline values: CDR1 SGHAT, CDR2 FQNNGV. There are 12 residues in the CDR3. V lost 6 bases to trimming and J lost 6 bases; unmatched junction nucleotides: 4. DNA for the CDR3: TGTGCCAGCAGACAAACAGGGGGCGAGCAGTACTTC. This codes for CASRQTGGEQYF.

This clonotype was detected a few times. The chain employs TRBV12-3 or TRBV12-4 and TRBJ1-3; 8 bases agree with TRBD1. The V gene end was trimmed by 2 bases and the J gene end by 6 bases; junction bases not matched to a gene: 6. The CDR3 has 15 residues. As DNA, the CDR3 is TGTGCCAGCAGTTTACAGGGGGCTAATGTAAACACCATATATTTT. As protein: CASSLQGANVNTIYF.

This clonotype was counted at least ten times. The chain is built from TRBV7-2 and TRBJ2-1, with TRBD2 as a possible D gene (5 bases). CDR1 and CDR2 (germline): SGHTA, FQGNSA. The V gene lost 1 base and the J gene lost 12 bases, with 7 bases spanning the gap. This CDR3 comprises 11 residues. CDR3 coding DNA: TGTGCCAGCAGCTTAGTTCGGGGGCAGTTCTTC. Residues: CASSLVRGQFF. Supplemented by reference TRBV7-2 and TRBJ2-1, the full variable domain reads GAGVSQSPSNKVTEKGKDVELRCDPISGHTALYWYRQSLGQGLEFLIYFQGNSAPDKSGLPSDRFSAERTGGSVSTLTIQRTQQEDSAVYLCASSLVRGQFFGPGTRLTVL.

This rearrangement joins TRBV19 to TRBJ2-1; 11 bases are shared with TRBD2. The CDR3 covers 15 residues. Germline V lookup: CDR1 LNHDA, CDR2 SQIVND (reference sequence). Trimming cost V 6 bases and J 9 bases; bases outside gene matches: 10. Here the CDR3 reads CASSTGTSGKPEQFF. The CDR3 DNA is TGTGCCAGTAGCACCGGGACTAGCGGTAAGCCTGAGCAGTTCTTC.

V usage is TRBV12-3 or TRBV12-4 and J usage is TRBJ2-2; 8 bases agree with TRBD2. The CDR3 runs to 14 residues. The V gene end was trimmed by 6 bases and the J gene end by 4 bases; junction bases not matched to a gene: 4. The CDR3 DNA reads TGTGCCAGCAGAGGACTAGCTGGCACCGGGGAGCTGTTTTTT. This translates into CASRGLAGTGELFF.

This clonotype has just a few counts. The junction does not match germline at one end; this may be a read error. The genes are TRBV11-2 and TRBJ2-7, with 7 bases identical to TRBD2. The CDR3 is made up of 11 amino acids. Germline CDR1 is SGHAT and CDR2 is FQNNGV. The CDR3 loop reads CASSLGREKLF. The CDR3 DNA is TGTGCCAGCAGCCTCGGGCGGGAGAAACTATTC.

This clonotype came up a few times. The chain couples TRBV5-4 to TRBJ1-2, with D maybe TRBD1 (5 bases). Deletions cut 4 bases from V and 4 bases from J, with 14 bases between. CDR1 is SGHNT and CDR2 is YYREEE in the germline V gene (reference sequence). The CDR3 loop spans 14 amino acids. The chain's CDR3 is CASSPGTDSYGYTF. The CDR3 region has the DNA TGTGCCAGCAGCCCGGGGACGGATTCCTATGGCTACACCTTC.

On this clonotype itself: This may arise from a read error, as a much more abundant clone is one base away. V gene TRBV12-3 or TRBV12-4 combines with J gene TRBJ2-1, with 8 bases identical to TRBD2. The CDR3 covers 13 residues. Trimming removed 10 bases from V and 9 bases from J; junction bases left unmatched: 11. CDR3 sequence: CATPGTSNVEQFF. As DNA, the CDR3 is TGTGCCACCCCCGGGACTAGTAATGTTGAGCAGTTCTTC.